This T cell receptor (beta chain) was observed in a study of cytomegalovirus exposure and HLA in healthy donors. A remark on this clone: Antigen: not known.

Study-wide results and caveats: The only immune exposure information that was available was CMV serostatus.

J was trimmed by 8 bases and V by 8 bases; bases with no gene match: 21. The CDR3 extends over 17 amino acids. Germline-derived CDR1 and CDR2 are SNHLY and FYNNEI. PCR used 60 Vbeta primers and 13 Jbeta primers. Produced via immunoSEQ multiplex PCR; TCRdb's table is partial and in-frame only. The data contain about 150,000 clones, approximately 79% of them singletons. The sequence was obtained from a man aged 45-60 years in good health and CMV-seropositive. The V call is TRBV2, the J call TRBJ2-1; the match to TRBD2 covers 7 bases. The sequencing sample was made of PBMCs. The CDR3 protein is CASRRENTLSRGDEQFF. CDR3 nucleotide sequence: TGTGCCAGCCGGCGGGAGAATACACTTTCGAGGGGTGATGAGCAGTTCTTC.